This T cell receptor beta chain appears in the sequencing data of a study of CD8+CD57+ T cells in acquired aplastic anemia. Overall study: Across the sorted CD4+ and CD8+ cells, DNA amounts averaged roughly 3 ug. General study findings and limits: A significant difference in CD8+ Simpson's diversity between patients and controls was not found. Almost 30 shared CD8+ CDR3s appeared highly expressed within patients' immunodominant clones.

For CDR3 and TCR beta VDJ profiling, genomic DNA was the template used. MiXCR, run by TCRdb on the reads, gives a single entry per CDR3 protein. Among about 62,000 distinct CDR3 sequences, roughly 54% were seen once, and the ten largest hold about 2.5%. The sample holds many counts of this clonotype. What it binds is not known. Trimming stripped 6 bases from V and 6 bases from J, with 18 bases between. This CDR3 comprises 14 residues. Sample: sorted CD4+, CD8+, or CD8+CD57+ T cells (not recorded which) from PBMCs. The gene calls are TRBV12-3 or TRBV12-4 and TRBJ2-7; D tentatively reads TRBD1 or TRBD2 (5 bases each). The clonotype comes from a human donor in good health, serving as a control. This chain's CDR3 is CASRPDGTRGEQYF. The CDR3 DNA is TGTGCCAGCAGACCGGACGGGACCCGCGGCGAGCAGTACTTC.